Each of the 9 T cell receptor beta chains below was sequenced from the same sample in a study of shared clonotypes between healthy human individuals (dated by TCRdb to 2019 to 2021). Library creation used the immunoSEQ multiplex PCR assay. Held by TCRdb, this immuneACCESS table contains in-frame sequences only and omits some clones. Under half of the omission traces to an unresolved V gene where checked; the cause of the rest is unknown. Within this sample are under 1,900,000 clones, with less than 99% of them counted one time only. Of the sample, approximately 0.4% falls within the top ten clones. The source material was naive CD4+ T cells sorted from blood. In light of the paper, this sample's cell subset or site label describes: CD45RA+ positively selected. The source is a man aged 25 to 40 in good health.

The rearrangement links TRBV7-3 to TRBJ2-3; 11 bases are a match to TRBD2. This CDR3 contains 16 residues. After removal of 5 bases from V and 5 bases from J, the junction contained 9 bases not matched to a gene. Germline lookup yields CDR1 SGHTA and CDR2 FQGTGA. In nucleotides, the CDR3 is TGTGCCAGCAGCCGTGGGACTAGCGGAGGAGAAGATACGCAGTATTTT. It is translated as CASSRGTSGGEDTQYF.

With regard to this clone: The sample carries other DNA sequences with the same CDR3. The gene calls are TRBV6-6 and TRBJ2-7; 9 nucleotides line up with TRBD1. Germline V gives CDR1 MNHNY, CDR2 SVGAGI (reference sequence). This CDR3 spans 14 amino acids. The junction had 5 bases not matched to a gene; V was cut back by 4 bases and J by 4 bases. The CDR3 sequence is CASSSGTGTYEQYF. In DNA form, the CDR3 reads TGTGCCAGCAGTTCCGGGACAGGGACATACGAGCAGTACTTC.

The chain combines TRBV7-9 with TRBJ1-1, with D perhaps TRBD1 (6 bases). The CDR3 length is 16 residues. The V and J ends lost 5 bases and 0 bases respectively, with 16 bases between them. CDR1 and CDR2 (germline): SEHNR, FQNEAQ (reference sequence). This CDR3 is CASSHREGPMNTEAFF. In DNA form, the CDR3 reads TGTGCCAGCAGCCACAGGGAGGGGCCAATGAACACTGAAGCTTTCTTT. Full variable domain (remainder filled in from reference TRBV7-9 and TRBJ1-1): DTGVSQNPRHKITKRGQNVTFRCDPISEHNRLYWYRQTLGQGPEFLTYFQNEAQLEKSRLLSDRFSAERPKGSFSTLEIQRTEQGDSAMYLCASSHREGPMNTEAFFGQGTRLTVV.

The chain is built from TRBV19 and TRBJ2-1; 9 bases line up with TRBD2. Germline V gives CDR1 LNHDA, CDR2 SQIVND (reference sequence). There are 15 residues in the CDR3. With 5 bases clipped from V and 7 bases from J, the junction kept 9 bases outside the gene matches. Here the CDR3 reads CASSLAGFSGNEQFF. CDR3 in DNA: TGTGCCAGTAGTCTAGCGGGATTCTCGGGGAATGAGCAGTTCTTC.

This clone was observed a single time. This chain joins TRBV4-1 and TRBJ2-2; D ambiguous. The V gene lost 1 base and the J gene lost 5 bases, with 8 bases spanning the gap. The CDR3 runs to 14 residues. CDR1 MGHRA and CDR2 YSYEKL come from the germline V gene. The CDR3 nucleotides read TGCGCCAGCAGCCAAGTGTGGGGAACCGGGGAGCTGTTTTTT. It is translated as CASSQVWGTGELFF.

V and J are TRBV9 and TRBJ1-4; TRBD1 aligns across 8 bases. From germline, CDR1 is SGDLS and CDR2 YYNGEE. The CDR3 is made up of 16 amino acids. The V gene end was trimmed by 0 bases and the J gene end by 3 bases; junction bases not matched to a gene: 4. CDR3 nucleotide sequence: TGTGCCAGCAGCGTAGATCAGGGGGCCGCTAATGAAAAACTGTTTTTT. This gives the protein CASSVDQGAANEKLFF.

This clone was detected only once. V gene TRBV7-2 combines with J gene TRBJ2-7; 10 bases are shared with TRBD1. The junction had 14 bases not matched to a gene; V was cut back by 0 bases and J by 0 bases. CDR1 SGHTA and CDR2 FQGNSA come from the germline V gene. There are 20 residues in the CDR3. CDR3 DNA sequence: TGTGCCAGCAGCTTAGCTCTCGGTAGACAGGGGGCTAGGAGCTCCTACGAGCAGTACTTC. As protein: CASSLALGRQGARSSYEQYF.

The chain combines TRBV5-1 with TRBJ2-1; D not certain. The germline gives CDR1 SGHRS, CDR2 YFSETQ. V shed 2 bases and J shed 8 bases, with 14 bases lying between them. This CDR3 has 14 amino acids. CDR3: CASSFWRSLDEQFF. CDR3 DNA: TGCGCCAGCAGCTTTTGGCGTAGTTTGGATGAGCAGTTCTTC.

The chain is built from TRBV2 and TRBJ2-2; 7 positions agree with TRBD2. Germline V gene sequence: CDR1 SNHLY, CDR2 FYNNEI. J lost 1 base, V lost 6 bases, and 8 bases had no gene match. There are 16 residues in the CDR3. The CDR3 loop is CASRGRLAENTGELFF. The DNA for the CDR3 is TGTGCCAGCAGAGGGCGGCTAGCGGAGAACACCGGGGAGCTGTTTTTT.